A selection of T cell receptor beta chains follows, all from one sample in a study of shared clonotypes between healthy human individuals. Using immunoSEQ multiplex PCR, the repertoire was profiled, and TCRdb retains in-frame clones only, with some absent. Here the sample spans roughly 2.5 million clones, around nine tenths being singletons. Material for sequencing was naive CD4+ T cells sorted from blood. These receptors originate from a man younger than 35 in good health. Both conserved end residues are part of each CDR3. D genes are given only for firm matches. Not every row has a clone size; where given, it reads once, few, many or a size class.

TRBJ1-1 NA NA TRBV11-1 TGTGCCAGCAGGCCGGCGGGACACTCCCCGAACACTGAAGCTTTCTTT CASRPAGHSPNTEAFF
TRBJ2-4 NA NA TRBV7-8 TGTGCCAGCAGCCCCGAGGGGGCGGGGTCGATGATCATTCAGTACTTC CASSPEGAGSMIIQYF
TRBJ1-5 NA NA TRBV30 TGTGCCTGGAGTGGGACAGTGGGGAGTCAGCCCCAGCATTTT CAWSGTVGSQPQHF
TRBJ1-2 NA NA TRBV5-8 TGTGCCAGCAGCTTCAAGGATGGCTACACCTTC CASSFKDGYTF
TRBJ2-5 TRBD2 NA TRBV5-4 TGTGCCAGCAGCTTGAGGGACCCCGGGAGGGAGACCCAGTACTTC CASSLRDPGRETQYF
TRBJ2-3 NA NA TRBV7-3 TGTGCCAGCAGCTTAACGGACCTCGTACCAGATACGCAGTATTTT CASSLTDLVPDTQYF
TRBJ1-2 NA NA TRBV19 TGTGCCAGTAGTGTCCTTCCGGGACGGGATAACTATGGCTACACCTTC CASSVLPGRDNYGYTF
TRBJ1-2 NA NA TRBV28 TGTGCCAGCAGTCCCCGGCAGGGTCGGTATGGCTACACCTTC CASSPRQGRYGYTF
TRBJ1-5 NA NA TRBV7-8 TGTGCCAGCAGCTTAGTTGGACTTAATCAGCCCCAGCATTTT CASSLVGLNQPQHF
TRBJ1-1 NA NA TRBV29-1 TGCAGCGTTCGACCGGGGGAAAAAGCTTTCTTT CSVRPGEKAFF
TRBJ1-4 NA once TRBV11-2 TGTGCCAGCAGCTTAGATGGGGTGAACACTGAAAAACTGTTTTTT CASSLDGVNTEKLFF
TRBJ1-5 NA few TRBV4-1 TGCGCCAGCAGCCTCGAAGACAATCAGCCCCAGCATTTT CASSLEDNQPQHF
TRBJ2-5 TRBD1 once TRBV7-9 TGTGCCAGCAGCTTAGAGGACAGGGCGGAGACCCAGTACTTC CASSLEDRAETQYF
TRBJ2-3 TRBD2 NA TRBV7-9 TGTGCCAGCAGCTTTGAGCCTAGCGGGGTAATAGATACGCAGTATTTT CASSFEPSGVIDTQYF
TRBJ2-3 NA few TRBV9 TGTGCCAGCAGCCCACCCTCAGATACGCAGTATTTT CASSPPSDTQYF
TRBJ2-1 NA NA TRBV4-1 TGCGCCAGCAGCCAAGGAGGCGGGGTAGACAATGAGCAGTTCTTC CASSQGGGVDNEQFF
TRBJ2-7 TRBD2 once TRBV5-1 TGCGCCAGCAGCTCTAATAGCGGGAGCCCAGGTGCCTACGAGCAGTACTTC CASSSNSGSPGAYEQYF
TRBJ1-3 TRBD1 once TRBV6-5 TGTGCCAGCAGGGCTGACAGGGGGCCTGGAAACACCATATATTTT CASRADRGPGNTIYF
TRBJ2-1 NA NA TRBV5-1 TGCGCCAGCAGCCCCCCAGGCGGTTACAATGAGCAGTTCTTC CASSPPGGYNEQFF
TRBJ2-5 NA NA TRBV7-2 TGTGCCAGCAGCCAAGGCTCTGTTGAGACCCAGTACTTC CASSQGSVETQYF
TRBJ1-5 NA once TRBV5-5 TGTGCCAGCAGCTCTGGAGACAGCCGTATTGTTGCCCAGCATTTT CASSSGDSRIVAQHF
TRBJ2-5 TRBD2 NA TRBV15 TGTGCCACCAGCGGACTACCTAGCGGGAGCACCCCAGAGACCCAGTACTTC CATSGLPSGSTPETQYF
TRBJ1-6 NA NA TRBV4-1 TGCGCCAGCAGCCAAGATCGCGGCTGGGACCGCTTAGAATCACCCCTCCACTTT CASSQDRGWDRLESPLHF
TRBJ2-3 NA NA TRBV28 TGTGCCAGCAGTTACAGCACAGATACGCAGTATTTT CASSYSTDTQYF
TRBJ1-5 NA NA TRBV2 TGTGCCAGCAGTGCAGGGTTAAATCAGCCCCAGCATTTT CASSAGLNQPQHF
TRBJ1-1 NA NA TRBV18 TGTGCCAGCTCACCAGGGGCAGGGATTCACACTGAAGCTTTCTTT CASSPGAGIHTEAFF
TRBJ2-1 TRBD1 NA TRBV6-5 TGTGCCAGCAGTTTGGGACAGGGGGCCATCAATGAGCAGTTCTTC CASSLGQGAINEQFF
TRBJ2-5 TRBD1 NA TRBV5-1 TGCGCCAGCAGCTTGAACAGGGGGCTCGAGACCCAGTACTTC CASSLNRGLETQYF
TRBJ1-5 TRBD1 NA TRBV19 TGTGCCAGTAGTCCACTCGACAGGGTTTCACGGGGCCAGCCCCAGCATTTT CASSPLDRVSRGQPQHF
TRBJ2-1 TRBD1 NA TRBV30 TGTGCCTGGAGTACGGACAGGGTGGAGTACCTATCCGGGGAGCAGTTCTTC CAWSTDRVEYLSGEQFF
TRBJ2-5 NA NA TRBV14 TGTGCCAGCAGCCAAGATCCGGGAGTGGTGACCCAGTACTTC CASSQDPGVVTQYF
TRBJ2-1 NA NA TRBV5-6 TGTGCCAGCAGCTTGGTGCATGCGTCACACTCCTACAATGAGCAGTTCTTC CASSLVHASHSYNEQFF
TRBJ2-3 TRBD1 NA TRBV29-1 TGCAGCGTTGGGGTGACAGGGACCACAGATACGCAGTATTTT CSVGVTGTTDTQYF
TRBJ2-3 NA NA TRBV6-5 TGTGCCAGCAGCCGGGGCCGCACAGATACGCAGTATTTT CASSRGRTDTQYF
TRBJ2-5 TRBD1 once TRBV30 TGTGCCTGGACACAGGGGTTCCAAGAGACCCAGTACTTC CAWTQGFQETQYF
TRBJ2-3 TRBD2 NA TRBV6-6 TGTGCCAGCAGTCTAGCGGGGGGGCAGTACGCAGATACGCAGTATTTT CASSLAGGQYADTQYF
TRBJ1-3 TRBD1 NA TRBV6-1 TGTGCCAGCAGTGTAACCCCGACAGGGACTGGAAACACCATATATTTT CASSVTPTGTGNTIYF
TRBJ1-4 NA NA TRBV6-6 TGTGCCAGCAGTTACTTCCTTTCATCAACGGGCGAAAAACTGTTTTTT CASSYFLSSTGEKLFF